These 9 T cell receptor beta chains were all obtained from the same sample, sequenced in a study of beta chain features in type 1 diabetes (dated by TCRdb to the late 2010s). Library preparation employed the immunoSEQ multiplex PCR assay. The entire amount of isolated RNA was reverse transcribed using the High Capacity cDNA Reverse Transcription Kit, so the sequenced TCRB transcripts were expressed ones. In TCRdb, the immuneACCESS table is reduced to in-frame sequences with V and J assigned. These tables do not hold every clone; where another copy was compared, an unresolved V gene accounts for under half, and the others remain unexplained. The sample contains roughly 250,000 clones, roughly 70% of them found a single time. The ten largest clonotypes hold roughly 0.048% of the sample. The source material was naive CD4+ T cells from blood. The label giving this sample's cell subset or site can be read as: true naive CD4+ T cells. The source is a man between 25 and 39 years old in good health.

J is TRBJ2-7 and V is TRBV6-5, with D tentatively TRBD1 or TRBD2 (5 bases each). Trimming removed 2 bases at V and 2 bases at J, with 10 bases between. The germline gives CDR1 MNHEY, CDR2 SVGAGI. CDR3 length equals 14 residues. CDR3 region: CASSYPGRTYEQYF. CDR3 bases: TGTGCCAGCAGTTACCCGGGACGGACCTACGAGCAGTACTTC.

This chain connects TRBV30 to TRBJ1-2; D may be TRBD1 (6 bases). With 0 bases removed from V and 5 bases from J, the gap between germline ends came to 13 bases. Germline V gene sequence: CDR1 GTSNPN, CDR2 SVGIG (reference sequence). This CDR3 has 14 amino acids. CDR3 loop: CAWSVPGHGYGYTF. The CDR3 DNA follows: TGTGCCTGGAGTGTCCCGGGACATGGTTATGGCTACACCTTC. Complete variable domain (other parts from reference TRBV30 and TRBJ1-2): SQTIHQWPATLVQPVGSPLSLECTVEGTSNPNLYWYRQAAGRGLQLLFYSVGIGQISSEVPQNLSASRPQDRQFILSSKKLLLSDSGFYLCAWSVPGHGYGYTFGSGTRLTVV.

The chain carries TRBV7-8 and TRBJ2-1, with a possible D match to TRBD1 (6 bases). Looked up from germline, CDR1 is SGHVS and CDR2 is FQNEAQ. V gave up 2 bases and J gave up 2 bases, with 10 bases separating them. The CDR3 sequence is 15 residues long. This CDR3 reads CASSLSQGPYNEQFF. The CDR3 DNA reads TGTGCCAGCAGCTTATCACAGGGTCCCTACAATGAGCAGTTCTTC. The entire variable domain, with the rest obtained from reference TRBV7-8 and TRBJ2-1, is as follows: GAGVSQSPRYKVAKRGQDVALRCDPISGHVSLFWYQQALGQGPEFLTYFQNEAQLDKSGLPSDRFFAERPEGSVSTLKIQRTQQEDSAVYLCASSLSQGPYNEQFFGPGTRLTVL.

In DNA, the CDR3 is TGTGCCAGCAGCGTAGCGCCGGAGGGTCAGCCCCAGCATTTT. This sequence encodes CASSVAPEGQPQHF. The gene calls are TRBV9 and TRBJ1-5; D is unclear. Germline V gene data show CDR1 as SGDLS and CDR2 as YYNGEE. Trimming took 0 bases from V and 6 from J, leaving 10 bases between them. This CDR3 has 14 residues. Filled out from reference TRBV9 and TRBJ1-5, the complete variable domain reads DSGVTQTPKHLITATGQRVTLRCSPRSGDLSVYWYQQSLDQGLQFLIQYYNGEERAKGNILERFSAQQFPDLHSELNLSSLELGDSALYFCASSVAPEGQPQHFGDGTRLSIL.

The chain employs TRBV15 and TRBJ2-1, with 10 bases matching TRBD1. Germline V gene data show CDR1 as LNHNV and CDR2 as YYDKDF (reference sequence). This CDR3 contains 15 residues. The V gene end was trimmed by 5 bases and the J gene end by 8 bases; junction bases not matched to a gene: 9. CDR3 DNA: TGTGCCACCAGCCTCGACAGGGGGCGGGTCGATGAGCAGTTCTTC. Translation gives CATSLDRGRVDEQFF.

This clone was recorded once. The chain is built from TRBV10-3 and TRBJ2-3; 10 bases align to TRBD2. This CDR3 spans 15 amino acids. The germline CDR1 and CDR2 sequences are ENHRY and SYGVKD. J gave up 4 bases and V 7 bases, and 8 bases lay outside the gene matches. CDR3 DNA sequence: TGTGCCATCACTTCGACTAGCGGGTCGGCAGATACGCAGTATTTT. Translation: CAITSTSGSADTQYF.

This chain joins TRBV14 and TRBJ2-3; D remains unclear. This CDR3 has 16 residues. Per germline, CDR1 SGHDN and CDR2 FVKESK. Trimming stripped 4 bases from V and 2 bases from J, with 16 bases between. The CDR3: CASSPLRTRSTDTQYF. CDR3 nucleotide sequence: TGTGCCAGCAGCCCGTTAAGGACCCGTTCCACAGATACGCAGTATTTT.

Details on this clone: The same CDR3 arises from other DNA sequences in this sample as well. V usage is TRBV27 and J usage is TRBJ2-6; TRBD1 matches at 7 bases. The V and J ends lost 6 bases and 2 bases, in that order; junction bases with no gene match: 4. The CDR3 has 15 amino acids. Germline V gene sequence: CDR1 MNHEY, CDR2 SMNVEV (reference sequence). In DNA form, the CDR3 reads TGTGCCAGCAGCTCAACAGGGGCTGGGGCCAACGTCCTGACTTTC. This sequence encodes CASSSTGAGANVLTF.

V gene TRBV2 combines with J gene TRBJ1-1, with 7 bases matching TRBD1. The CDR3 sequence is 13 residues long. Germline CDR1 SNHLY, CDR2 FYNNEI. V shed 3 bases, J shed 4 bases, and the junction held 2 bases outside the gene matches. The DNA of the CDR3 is TGTGCCAGCAGTGAGGCAGGGGGCACTGAAGCTTTCTTT. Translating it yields CASSEAGGTEAFF. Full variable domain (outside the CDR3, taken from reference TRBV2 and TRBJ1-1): EPEVTQTPSHQVTQMGQEVILRCVPISNHLYFYWYRQILGQKVEFLVSFYNNEISEKSEIFDDQFSVERPDGSNFTLKIRSTKLEDSAMYFCASSEAGGTEAFFGQGTRLTVV.